This TCR beta chain was documented in a study of early stage breast cancer tumors. Here immunoSEQ multiplex PCR was the method, and the copy in TCRdb shows in-frame clones only, minus some. The data hold 50,000 to 65,000 clones, with about 74% observed a single time. The CDR3 covers 12 residues. The V gene lost 4 bases and the J gene lost 4 bases, with 8 bases spanning the gap. In germline, CDR1 is ENHRY, CDR2 SYGVKD. J is TRBJ2-7 and V is TRBV10-3, with D possibly being TRBD1 (5 bases). This TCR was recovered from a young adult with breast cancer. Sequenced material: blood. For the CDR3, the DNA is TGTGCCATCAGTGCTCAGGGATACGAGCAGTACTTC. Amino acid sequence: CAISAQGYEQYF.